This T cell receptor (beta chain) was documented in a study of breast tumors, draining lymph nodes, adjacent tissues. In regard to this clonotype: Antigen unknown.

TCRdb itself ran the multiplex PCR reads through MiXCR, one entry per CDR3 protein. The repertoire consists of fewer than 90,000 distinct CDR3 sequences, with approximately 28% occurring once and the leading ten covering 8.1%. The germline CDR1 and CDR2 sequences are SEHNR and FQNEAQ (reference sequence). The CDR3 length is 19 residues. J gave up 6 bases and V 2 bases, and 14 bases lay outside the gene matches. Axillary draining lymph nodes of breast cancer patients supplied the node samples. Whole-study results and caveats: Findings are consistent with lymph node origin and intratumoral expansion of most tumor T cells. Compared with basal-like, luminal-like tumors shared significantly more repertoire with nontumor tissue. Tumor TCR diversity was below lymph nodes but above nontumor tissue.

The TCR was taken from a female donor with breast cancer. Some clones in this sample may be carry-over from other donors' samples. This chain connects TRBV7-9 to TRBJ2-1; TRBD2 agrees at 12 bases. Sequenced input: axillary lymph node tissue. CDR3 loop: CASSLYGGTSGLGLNEQFF. For the CDR3, the DNA is TGTGCCAGCAGCTTATACGGTGGGACTAGCGGGCTGGGGCTCAATGAGCAGTTCTTC.